A few counts support the clone carrying this T cell receptor beta chain. Other DNA sequences in this specimen translate into the identical CDR3. This specimen belongs to a study of cytomegalovirus exposure and HLA in healthy donors. The PCR used 60 Vbeta and 13 Jbeta primers. Clones were read by immunoSEQ multiplex PCR, and TCRdb kept only the in-frame ones, dropping some. The data hold around 130,000 clones, with roughly 75% observed a single time. Germline V gene sequence: CDR1 LNHNV, CDR2 YYDKDF (reference sequence). The CDR3 length is 14 residues. V lost 3 bases and J 3 bases, leaving 10 bases between the germline ends.

This chain links TRBV15 with TRBJ2-3, with a tentative D call TRBD2 (6 bases). The sequence came from a man between 25 and 39 years old in good health and CMV-seronegative. Sequenced input: PBMCs. Here the CDR3 DNA reads TGTGCCACCAGCAGGGGCGGGGATACAGATACGCAGTATTTT. It codes for CATSRGGDTDTQYF.